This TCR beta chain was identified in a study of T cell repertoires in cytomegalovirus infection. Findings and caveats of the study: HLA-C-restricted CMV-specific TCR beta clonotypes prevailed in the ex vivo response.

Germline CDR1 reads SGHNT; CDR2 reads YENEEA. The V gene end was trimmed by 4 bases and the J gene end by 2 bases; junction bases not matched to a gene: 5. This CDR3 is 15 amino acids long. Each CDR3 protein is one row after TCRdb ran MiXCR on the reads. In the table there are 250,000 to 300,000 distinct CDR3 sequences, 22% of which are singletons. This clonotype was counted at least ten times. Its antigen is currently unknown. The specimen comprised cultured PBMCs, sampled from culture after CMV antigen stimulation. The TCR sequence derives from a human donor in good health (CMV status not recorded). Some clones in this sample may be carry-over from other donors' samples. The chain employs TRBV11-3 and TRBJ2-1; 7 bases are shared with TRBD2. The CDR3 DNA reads TGTGCCAGCAGCTCGGGGGAGGGGACCTACAATGAGCAGTTCTTC. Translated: CASSSGEGTYNEQFF.